These T cell receptor beta chains were read from a single sample in a study of T cells in Graves' hyperthyroidism and ophthalmopathy. A single record per CDR3 protein comes from TCRdb applying MiXCR to the multiplex PCR reads. The sample has around 300,000 distinct CDR3 sequences; 14% are singletons. The sequenced material came from blood. The receptors originated from a woman between 25 and 40 years old with Graves' hyperthyroidism. Both conserved end residues are part of each CDR3. Each record gives: D gene, J gene, V gene, clone size, CDR3 DNA, CDR3 protein. The D gene is left open where the match is weak. For some rows the clone size is stated as once, few or many, or as a class when expanded; others skip it.

>.|TRBJ2-1|TRBV5-1|many
TGCGCCACCCCAGGGTCCCCCGAGGATGAGCAGTTCTTC
CATPGSPEDEQFF
>.|TRBJ2-6|TRBV6-1|few
TGTGCCAGCAGTGTGCACAGGGTTTCTGGGGCCAACGTCCTGACTTTC
CASSVHRVSGANVLTF
>.|TRBJ1-5|TRBV7-8|few
TGTGCCAGCAGCTTGGAGGACAGCACTTATAGCAATCAGCCCCAGCATTTT
CASSLEDSTYSNQPQHF
>TRBD2|TRBJ2-5|TRBV2|many
TGTGCCAGCAGTGAAGATAGGACTAGCGGGAAAGAGACCCAGTACTTC
CASSEDRTSGKETQYF
>TRBD2|TRBJ2-1|TRBV7-2|many
TGTGCCAGCAGCTTACGGGGGGGTAGTCGAGAGCAGTTCTTC
CASSLRGGSREQFF
>.|TRBJ1-2|TRBV24-1|few
TGTGCTAACTTGTCCCCAGCCTATGGCTACACCTTC
CANLSPAYGYTF
>.|TRBJ2-5|TRBV19|few
TGTGCCAGTAGGTCTACAGGTATTGGTTCAGGCGAGACCCAGTACTTC
CASRSTGIGSGETQYF
>TRBD2|TRBJ2-5|TRBV30|.
TGTGCCTGGAGTGAAACTAGCGGAAAGTACCAAGAGACCCAGTACTTC
CAWSETSGKYQETQYF
>TRBD2|TRBJ2-3|TRBV6-2/TRBV6-3|.
TGTGCCAGCAGGGCGCGGGGACTAGCAGACAGCACAGATACGCAGTATTTT
CASRARGLADSTDTQYF
>.|TRBJ1-5|TRBV19|.
TGTGCCAGTAGTATAGTTCGCAATCAGCCCCAGCATTTT
CASSIVRNQPQHF
>.|TRBJ1-2|TRBV7-9|many
TGTGCCAGCAGCAATGGGAAGGGTGGCTATGGCTACACCTTC
CASSNGKGGYGYTF
>.|TRBJ2-3|TRBV2|.
TGTGCCAGCTTAACAAACTGGACTCCAGATACGCAGTATTTT
CASLTNWTPDTQYF
>TRBD2|TRBJ2-1|TRBV19|.
TGTGCCAGTAGTTTACCGGGACTAGGTAGTGAGCAGTTCTTC
CASSLPGLGSEQFF
>.|TRBJ2-4|TRBV20-1|many
TGCAGTGCCCATCTCCTGGCCAGGGCCCAAAACATTCAGTACTTC
CSAHLLARAQNIQYF
>.|TRBJ2-1|TRBV7-9|many
TGTGCCAGCAGCGCCGCGAGCGACTACAATGAGCAGTTCTTC
CASSAASDYNEQFF
>.|TRBJ2-3|TRBV15|many
TGTGCCACCAGCAGACAACTATCCCGAGGAGGCACAGATACGCAGTATTTT
CATSRQLSRGGTDTQYF
>.|TRBJ2-1|TRBV27|few
TGTGCCAGCAGTTTCACGGGGGCGGGGTTGAATGAGCAGTTCTTC
CASSFTGAGLNEQFF
>TRBD2|TRBJ2-3|TRBV20-1|few
TGCAGTGCTCAGAGGACTAGCGGCACAGATACGCAGTATTTT
CSAQRTSGTDTQYF
>.|TRBJ2-3|TRBV12-3/TRBV12-4|.
TGTGCCAGCAGTCCCAGGGGGGGGCGTAGAACAGATACGCAGTATTTT
CASSPRGGRRTDTQYF